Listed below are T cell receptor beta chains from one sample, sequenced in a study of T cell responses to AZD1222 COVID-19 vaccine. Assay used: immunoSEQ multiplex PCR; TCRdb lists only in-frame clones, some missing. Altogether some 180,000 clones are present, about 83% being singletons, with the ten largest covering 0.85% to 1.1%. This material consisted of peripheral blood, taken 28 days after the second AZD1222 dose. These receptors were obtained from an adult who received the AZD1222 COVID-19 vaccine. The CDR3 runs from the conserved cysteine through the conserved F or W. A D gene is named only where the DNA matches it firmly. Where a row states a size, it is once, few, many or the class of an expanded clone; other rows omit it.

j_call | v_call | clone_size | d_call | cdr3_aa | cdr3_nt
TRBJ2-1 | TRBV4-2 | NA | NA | CASSQDYGSYNEQFF | TGTGCCAGCAGCCAAGATTACGGCTCCTACAATGAGCAGTTCTTC
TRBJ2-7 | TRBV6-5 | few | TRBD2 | CASSYGSGGAYEQYF | TGTGCCAGCAGTTACGGAAGCGGGGGAGCGTACGAGCAGTACTTC
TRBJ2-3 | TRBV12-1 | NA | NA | CASSLDSGGNADTQYF | TGTGCCAGCAGCTTAGATAGCGGGGGGAATGCAGATACGCAGTATTTT
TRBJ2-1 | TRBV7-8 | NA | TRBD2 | CASSPWTSGGPDEQFF | TGTGCCAGCAGCCCGTGGACTAGCGGGGGCCCAGATGAGCAGTTCTTC
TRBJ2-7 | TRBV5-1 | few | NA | CASSLDVVNEQYF | TGCGCCAGCAGCTTGGATGTGGTTAACGAGCAGTACTTC
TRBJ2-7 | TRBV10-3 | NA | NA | CAISDAGGSLYEQYF | TGTGCCATCAGTGATGCGGGCGGATCCCTCTACGAGCAGTACTTC
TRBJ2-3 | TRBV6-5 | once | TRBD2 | CASSYGLAGQDTQYF | TGTGCCAGCAGTTATGGACTAGCGGGGCAAGATACGCAGTATTTT
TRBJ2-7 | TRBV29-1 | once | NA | CSALPRDSYEQYF | TGCAGCGCACTGCCGCGGGACAGCTACGAGCAGTACTTC
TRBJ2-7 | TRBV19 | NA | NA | CASSIDNRRQQYF | TGTGCCAGTAGTATAGATAACCGGAGACAGCAGTACTTC
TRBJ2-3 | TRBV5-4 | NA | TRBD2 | CASSRGTSGVWRGTDTQYF | TGTGCCAGCAGCCGCGGGACTAGCGGGGTTTGGCGGGGCACAGATACGCAGTATTTT
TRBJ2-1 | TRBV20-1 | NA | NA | CSASRGNEQFF | TGCAGTGCTAGTCGGGGGAATGAGCAGTTCTTC
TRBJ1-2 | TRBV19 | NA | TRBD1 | CATRTGADYGYTF | TGTGCCACCCGGACAGGGGCTGATTATGGCTACACCTTC
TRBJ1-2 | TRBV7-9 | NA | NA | CASSLDRGWAGNGYTF | TGTGCCAGCAGCTTAGATCGGGGGTGGGCAGGGAATGGCTACACCTTC
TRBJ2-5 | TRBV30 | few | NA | CAWSVIPETQYF | TGTGCCTGGAGTGTAATCCCAGAGACCCAGTACTTC
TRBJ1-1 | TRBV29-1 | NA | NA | CSVARGTEAFF | TGCAGCGTTGCGAGGGGGACTGAAGCTTTCTTT
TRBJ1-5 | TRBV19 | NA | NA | CASRLGFNQPQHF | TGTGCCAGTAGATTAGGGTTCAATCAGCCCCAGCATTTT
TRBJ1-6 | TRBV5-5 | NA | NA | CASSSPGSPLHF | TGTGCCAGCAGCTCGCCGGGTTCACCCCTCCACTTT
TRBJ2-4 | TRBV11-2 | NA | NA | CASSLGDGNLAKNIQYF | TGTGCCAGCAGCTTAGGTGACGGAAACTTAGCCAAAAACATTCAGTACTTC
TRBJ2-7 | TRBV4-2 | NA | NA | CASSQEAGSSYEQYF | TGTGCCAGCAGCCAAGAGGCGGGGAGTTCCTACGAGCAGTACTTC
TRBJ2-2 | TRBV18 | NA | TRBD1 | CASPQRGRTGELFF | TGTGCCAGCCCACAAAGGGGGCGCACCGGGGAGCTGTTTTTT
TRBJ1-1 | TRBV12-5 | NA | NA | CATEGRTEAFF | TGTGCTACCGAGGGACGCACTGAAGCTTTCTTT
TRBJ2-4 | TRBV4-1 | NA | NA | CASRSTGGNIQYF | TGCGCCAGCAGGTCCACCGGGGGAAACATTCAGTACTTC
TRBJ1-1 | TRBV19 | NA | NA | CASSMPATEAFF | TGTGCCAGTAGTATGCCCGCCACTGAAGCTTTCTTT
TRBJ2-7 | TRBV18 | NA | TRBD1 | CASSPSRDRAYEQYF | TGTGCCAGCTCACCATCCCGGGACAGGGCCTACGAGCAGTACTTC
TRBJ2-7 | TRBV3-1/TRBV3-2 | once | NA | CASSLGPGETYEQYF | TGTGCCAGCAGCCTCGGCCCCGGGGAAACCTACGAGCAGTACTTC
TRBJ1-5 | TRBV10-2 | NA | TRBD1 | CASRGQGAQPQHF | TGCGCCAGCAGAGGACAGGGAGCACAGCCCCAGCATTTT
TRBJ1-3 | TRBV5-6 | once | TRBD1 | CASKQGAGGNTIYF | TGTGCCAGCAAGCAGGGGGCAGGTGGAAACACCATATATTTT
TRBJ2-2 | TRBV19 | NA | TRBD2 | CASTEGLAGGRDTGELFF | TGTGCCAGTACCGAGGGACTAGCGGGGGGCCGGGACACCGGGGAGCTGTTTTTT
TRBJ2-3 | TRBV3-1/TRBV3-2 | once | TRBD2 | CASSLRAGGLITYTDTQYF | TGTGCCAGCAGCCTTCGAGCGGGGGGGCTGATAACCTACACAGATACGCAGTATTTT